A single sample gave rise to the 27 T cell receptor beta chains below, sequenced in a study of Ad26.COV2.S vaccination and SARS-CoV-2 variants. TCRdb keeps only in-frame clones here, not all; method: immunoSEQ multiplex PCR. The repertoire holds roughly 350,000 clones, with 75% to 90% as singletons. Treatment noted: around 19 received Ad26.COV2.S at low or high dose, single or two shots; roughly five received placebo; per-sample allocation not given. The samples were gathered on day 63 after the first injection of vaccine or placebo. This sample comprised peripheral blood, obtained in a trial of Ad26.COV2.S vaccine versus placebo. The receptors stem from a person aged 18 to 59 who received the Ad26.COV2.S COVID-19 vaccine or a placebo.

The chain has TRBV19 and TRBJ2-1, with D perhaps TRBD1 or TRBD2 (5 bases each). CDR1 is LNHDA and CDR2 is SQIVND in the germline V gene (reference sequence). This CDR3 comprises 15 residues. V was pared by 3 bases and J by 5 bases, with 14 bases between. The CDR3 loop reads CASSMRAGNNNEQFF. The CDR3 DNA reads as TGTGCCAGTAGTATGAGGGCAGGGAACAACAATGAGCAGTTCTTC.

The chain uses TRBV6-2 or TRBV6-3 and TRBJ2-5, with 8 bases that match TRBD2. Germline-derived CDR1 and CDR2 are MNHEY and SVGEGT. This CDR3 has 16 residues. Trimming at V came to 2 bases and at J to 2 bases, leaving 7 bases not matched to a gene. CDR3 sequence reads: CASSYPLAGSQETQYF. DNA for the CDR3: TGTGCCAGCAGTTACCCATTAGCGGGGTCACAAGAGACCCAGTACTTC.

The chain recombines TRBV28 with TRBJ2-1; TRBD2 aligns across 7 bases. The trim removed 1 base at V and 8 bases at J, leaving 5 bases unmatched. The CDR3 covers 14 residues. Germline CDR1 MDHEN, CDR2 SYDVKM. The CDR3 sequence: CASSLLAGAHEQFF. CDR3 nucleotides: TGTGCCAGCAGTTTATTGGCGGGAGCCCATGAGCAGTTCTTC.

The CDR3 nucleotides read TGTGCCAGCAGCTTAGTGACTAGCGGGGGTCAAGAGACCCAGTACTTC. Amino acid sequence: CASSLVTSGGQETQYF. The V call is TRBV7-9, the J call TRBJ2-5, with 12 positions matching TRBD2. The CDR3 spans 16 residues. With 1 base clipped from V and 2 bases from J, the junction kept 2 bases outside the gene matches. Germline lookup yields CDR1 SEHNR and CDR2 FQNEAQ (reference sequence).

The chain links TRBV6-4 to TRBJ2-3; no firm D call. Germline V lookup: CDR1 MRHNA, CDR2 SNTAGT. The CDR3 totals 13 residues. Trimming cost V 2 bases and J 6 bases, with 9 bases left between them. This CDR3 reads CASSDRPGDTQYF. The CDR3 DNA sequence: TGTGCCAGCAGTGACAGGCCCGGGGATACGCAGTATTTT.

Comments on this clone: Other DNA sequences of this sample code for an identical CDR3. This chain's CDR3 is CASSLSGNQPQHF. The DNA of the CDR3 is TGTGCCAGCAGTTTATCGGGCAATCAGCCCCAGCATTTT. The rearrangement joins TRBV28 to TRBJ1-5; D call uncertain. V lost 1 base, J lost 2 bases, and 3 bases lay in between. Germline lookup yields CDR1 MDHEN and CDR2 SYDVKM. The CDR3 covers 13 residues.

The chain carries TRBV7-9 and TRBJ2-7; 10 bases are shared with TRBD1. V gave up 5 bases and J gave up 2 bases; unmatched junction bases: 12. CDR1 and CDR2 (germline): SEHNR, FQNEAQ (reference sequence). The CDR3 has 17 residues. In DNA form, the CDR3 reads TGTGCCAGCAGCCACGGACGGGGGGACAGGGGCACCTACGAGCAGTACTTC. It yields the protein CASSHGRGDRGTYEQYF.

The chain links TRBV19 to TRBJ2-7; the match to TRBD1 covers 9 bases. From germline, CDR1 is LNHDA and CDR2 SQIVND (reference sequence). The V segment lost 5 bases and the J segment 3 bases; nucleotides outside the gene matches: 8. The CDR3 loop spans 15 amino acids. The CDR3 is CASSLPGQGLYEQYF. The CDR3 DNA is TGTGCCAGTAGTCTGCCGGGACAGGGTCTCTACGAGCAGTACTTC.

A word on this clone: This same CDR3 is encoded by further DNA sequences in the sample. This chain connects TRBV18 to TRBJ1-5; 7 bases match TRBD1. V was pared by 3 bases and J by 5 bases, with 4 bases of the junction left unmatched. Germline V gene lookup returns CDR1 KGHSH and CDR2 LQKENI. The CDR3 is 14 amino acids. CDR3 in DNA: TGTGCCAGCTCACCCCGTCAGGGGGATCAGCCCCAGCATTTT. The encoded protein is CASSPRQGDQPQHF.

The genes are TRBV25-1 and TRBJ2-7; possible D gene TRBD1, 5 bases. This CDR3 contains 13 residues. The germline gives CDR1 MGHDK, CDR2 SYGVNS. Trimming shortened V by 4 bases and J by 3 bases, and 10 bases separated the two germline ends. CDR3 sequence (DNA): TGTGCCAGCAGTGCCTTTCAGGGCTACGAGCAGTACTTC. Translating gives CASSAFQGYEQYF.

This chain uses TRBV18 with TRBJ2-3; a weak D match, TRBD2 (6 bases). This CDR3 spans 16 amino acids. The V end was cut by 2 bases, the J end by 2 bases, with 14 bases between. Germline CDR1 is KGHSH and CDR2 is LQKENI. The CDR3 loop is CASSPGGAGTTDTQYF. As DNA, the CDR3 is TGTGCCAGCTCACCAGGCGGGGCAGGTACCACAGATACGCAGTATTTT.

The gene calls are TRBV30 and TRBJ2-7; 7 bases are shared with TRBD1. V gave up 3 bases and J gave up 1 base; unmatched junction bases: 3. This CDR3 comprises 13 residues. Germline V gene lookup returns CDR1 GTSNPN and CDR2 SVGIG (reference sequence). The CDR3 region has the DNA TGTGCCTGGAGACCCAGGGGGTCCTACGAGCAGTACTTC. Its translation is CAWRPRGSYEQYF.

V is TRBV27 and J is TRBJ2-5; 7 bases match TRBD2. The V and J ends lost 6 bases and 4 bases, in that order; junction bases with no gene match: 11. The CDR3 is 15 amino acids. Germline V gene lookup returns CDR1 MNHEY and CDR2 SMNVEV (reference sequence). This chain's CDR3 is CASSRGLVPRETQYF. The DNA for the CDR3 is TGTGCCAGCAGCCGTGGACTAGTCCCCCGAGAGACCCAGTACTTC.

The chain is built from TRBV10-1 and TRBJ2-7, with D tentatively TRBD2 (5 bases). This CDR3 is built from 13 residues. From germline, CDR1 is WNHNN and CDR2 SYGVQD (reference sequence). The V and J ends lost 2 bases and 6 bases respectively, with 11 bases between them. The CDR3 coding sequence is TGCGCCAGCAGTGAGACTGGACTTCTCGAGCAGTACTTC. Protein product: CASSETGLLEQYF.

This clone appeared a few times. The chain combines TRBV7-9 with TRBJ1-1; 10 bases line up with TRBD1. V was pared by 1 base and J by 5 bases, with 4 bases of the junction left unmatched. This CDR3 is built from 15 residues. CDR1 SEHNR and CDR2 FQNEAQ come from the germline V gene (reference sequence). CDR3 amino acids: CASSLVWTGGTEAFF. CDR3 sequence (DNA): TGTGCCAGCAGCTTAGTGTGGACAGGGGGAACTGAAGCTTTCTTT.

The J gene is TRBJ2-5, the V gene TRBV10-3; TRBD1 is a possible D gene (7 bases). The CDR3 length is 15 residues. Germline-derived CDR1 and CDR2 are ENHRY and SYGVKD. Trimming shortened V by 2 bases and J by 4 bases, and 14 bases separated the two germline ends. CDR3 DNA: TGTGCCATCAGTGAGGCCCAGGGGGGACGAGAGACCCAGTACTTC. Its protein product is CAISEAQGGRETQYF.

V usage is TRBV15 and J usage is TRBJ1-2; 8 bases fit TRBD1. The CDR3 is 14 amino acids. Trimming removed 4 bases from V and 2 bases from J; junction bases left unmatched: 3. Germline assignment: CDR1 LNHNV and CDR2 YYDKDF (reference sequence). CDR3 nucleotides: TGTGCCACCAGCACAGGGGGCCAGAACTATGGCTACACCTTC. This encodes CATSTGGQNYGYTF.

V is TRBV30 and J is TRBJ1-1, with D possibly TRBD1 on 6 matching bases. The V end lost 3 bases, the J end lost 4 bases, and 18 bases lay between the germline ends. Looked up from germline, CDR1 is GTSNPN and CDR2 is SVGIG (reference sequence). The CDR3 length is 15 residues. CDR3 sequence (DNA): TGTGCCTGGAGATACACAGGGCATTTGAGCACTGAAGCTTTCTTT. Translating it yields CAWRYTGHLSTEAFF.

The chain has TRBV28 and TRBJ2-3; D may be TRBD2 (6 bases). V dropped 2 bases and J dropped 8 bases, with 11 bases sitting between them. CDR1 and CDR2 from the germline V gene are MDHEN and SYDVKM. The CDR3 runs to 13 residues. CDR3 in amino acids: CASSLGGEATQYF. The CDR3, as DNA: TGTGCCAGCAGTTTAGGCGGGGAAGCTACGCAGTATTTT.

The CDR3 DNA reads as TGTGCCAGCTCCCAAAGTTCGGGATTCCAAGAGACCCAGTACTTC. Translated: CASSQSSGFQETQYF. This chain joins TRBV18 and TRBJ2-5; D perhaps matches TRBD2 (5 bases). Trimming pared 6 bases from V and 1 base from J, leaving 15 bases between. Germline V CDR1 and CDR2: KGHSH, LQKENI. The CDR3 consists of 15 residues. The full variable domain, in which reference TRBV18 and TRBJ2-5 provide the parts outside the CDR3, is NAGVMQNPRHLVRRRGQEARLRCSPMKGHSHVYWYRQLPEEGLKFMVYLQKENIIDESGMPKERFSAEFPKEGPSILRIQQVVRGDSAAYFCASSQSSGFQETQYFGPGTRLLVL.

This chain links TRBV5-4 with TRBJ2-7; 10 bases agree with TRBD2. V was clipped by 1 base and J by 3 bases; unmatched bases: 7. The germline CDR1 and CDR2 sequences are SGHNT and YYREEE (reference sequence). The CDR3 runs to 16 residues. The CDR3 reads CASSLHPLAGNYEQYF. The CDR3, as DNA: TGTGCCAGCAGCTTGCACCCACTAGCGGGGAACTACGAGCAGTACTTC.

Here the CDR3 DNA reads TGTGCCAGCTCGCAACTGCTACCGGGACAGGGAAACTCCTACAATGAGCAGTTCTTC. Amino acids: CASSQLLPGQGNSYNEQFF. The V call is TRBV18, the J call TRBJ2-1, with 9 bases lining up with TRBD1. CDR1 KGHSH and CDR2 LQKENI come from the germline V gene. The CDR3 is 19 residues long. J gave up 0 bases and V 6 bases, and 15 bases lay outside the gene matches.

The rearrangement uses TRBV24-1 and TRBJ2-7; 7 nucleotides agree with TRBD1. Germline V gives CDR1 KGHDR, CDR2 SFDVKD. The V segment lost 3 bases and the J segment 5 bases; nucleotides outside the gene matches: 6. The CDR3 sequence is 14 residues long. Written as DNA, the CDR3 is TGTGCCACCAGTGATCCCGGGACAGCTAACGAGCAGTACTTC. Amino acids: CATSDPGTANEQYF.

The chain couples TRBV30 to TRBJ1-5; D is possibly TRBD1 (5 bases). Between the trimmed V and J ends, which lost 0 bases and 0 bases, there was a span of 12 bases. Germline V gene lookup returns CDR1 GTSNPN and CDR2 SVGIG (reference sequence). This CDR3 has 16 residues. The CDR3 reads CAWSVAGYNSNQPQHF. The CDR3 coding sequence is TGTGCCTGGAGTGTAGCAGGGTATAATAGCAATCAGCCCCAGCATTTT.

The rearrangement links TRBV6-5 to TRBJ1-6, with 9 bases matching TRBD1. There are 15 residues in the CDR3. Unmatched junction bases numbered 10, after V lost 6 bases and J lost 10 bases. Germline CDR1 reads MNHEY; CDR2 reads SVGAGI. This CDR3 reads CASSGGTGTGSPLHF. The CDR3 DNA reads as TGTGCCAGCAGCGGGGGGACAGGGACAGGCTCACCCCTCCACTTT.

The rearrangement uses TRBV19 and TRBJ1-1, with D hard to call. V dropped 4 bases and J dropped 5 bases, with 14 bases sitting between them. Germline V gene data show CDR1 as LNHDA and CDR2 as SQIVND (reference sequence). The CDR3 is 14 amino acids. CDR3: CASSKIGVETEAFF. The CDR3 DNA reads TGTGCCAGTAGTAAAATTGGGGTCGAGACTGAAGCTTTCTTT.

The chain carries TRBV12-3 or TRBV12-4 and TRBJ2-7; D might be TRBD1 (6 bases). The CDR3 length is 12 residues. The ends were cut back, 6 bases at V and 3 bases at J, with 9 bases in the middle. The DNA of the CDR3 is TGTGCCAGCAGCCAACAGGGCTACGAGCAGTACTTC. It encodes CASSQQGYEQYF.